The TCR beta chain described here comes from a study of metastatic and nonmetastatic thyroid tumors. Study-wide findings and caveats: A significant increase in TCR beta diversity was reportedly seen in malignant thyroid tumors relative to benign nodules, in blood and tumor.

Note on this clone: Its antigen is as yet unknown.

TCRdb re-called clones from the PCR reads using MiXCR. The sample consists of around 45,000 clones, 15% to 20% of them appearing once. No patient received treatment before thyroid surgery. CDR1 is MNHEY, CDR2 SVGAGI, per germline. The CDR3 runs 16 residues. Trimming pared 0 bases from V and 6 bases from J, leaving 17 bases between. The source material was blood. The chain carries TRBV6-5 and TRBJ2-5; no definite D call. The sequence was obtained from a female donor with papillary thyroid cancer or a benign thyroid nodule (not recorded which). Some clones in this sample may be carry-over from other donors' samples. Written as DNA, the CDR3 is TGTGCCAGCAGTTACTCTACGGTAATCGAAACGAAGACCCAGTACTTC. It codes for CASSYSTVIETKTQYF.